This T cell receptor (beta chain) was sequenced during a study of blood T cell repertoires in COVID-19. On the study more broadly: Italy, Spain and the United States were the sources of the convalescent and acute COVID-19 samples. Sample material is recorded as cDNA or gDNA derived from T cells, B-cell-depleted T cells, or PBMCs.

Original processing methods: Amplification of reference gene primers was used by the study to estimate nucleated cell counts. Method: immunoSEQ multiplex PCR; TCRdb's copy keeps in-frame clones and lacks some. V and J calls and clone size are those listed in that table; D and trimming were worked out from the DNA. The sample shows around 37,000 clones, approximately 86% of them seen only once. CDR3 length: 18 amino acids. Trimming took 1 base from V and 2 from J; bases not matched to a gene: 8. The sample was peripheral blood. The V gene is TRBV5-3, the J gene TRBJ2-5, with 13 bases fitting TRBD2. TRBV5-3 is recorded as an ORF, its role being uncertain. The clonotype comes from a middle-aged man with active or convalescent COVID-19. As DNA, the CDR3 is TGTGCCAGAAGCTTGCCGCTGACTAGCGGGAGGTTTCAAGAGACCCAGTACTTC. Protein sequence: CARSLPLTSGRFQETQYF.